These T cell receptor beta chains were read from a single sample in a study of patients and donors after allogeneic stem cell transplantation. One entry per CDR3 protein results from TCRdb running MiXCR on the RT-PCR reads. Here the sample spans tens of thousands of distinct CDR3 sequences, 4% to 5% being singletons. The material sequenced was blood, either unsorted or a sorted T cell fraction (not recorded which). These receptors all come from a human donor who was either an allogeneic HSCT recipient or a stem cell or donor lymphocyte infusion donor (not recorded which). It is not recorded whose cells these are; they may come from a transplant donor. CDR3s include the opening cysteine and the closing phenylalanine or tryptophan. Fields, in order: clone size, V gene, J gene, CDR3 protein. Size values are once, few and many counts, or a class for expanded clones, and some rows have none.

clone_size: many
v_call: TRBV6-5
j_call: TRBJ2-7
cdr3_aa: CASSYQRLSSYEQYF

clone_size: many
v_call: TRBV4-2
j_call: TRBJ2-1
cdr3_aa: CASSQGTSSYNEQFF

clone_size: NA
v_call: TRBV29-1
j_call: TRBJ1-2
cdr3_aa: CSVALGLYGYTF

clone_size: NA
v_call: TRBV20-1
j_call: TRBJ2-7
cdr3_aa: CSAIDRSREHYEQYF

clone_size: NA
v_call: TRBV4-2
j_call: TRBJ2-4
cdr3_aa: CASSQEGERGGFAIQYF

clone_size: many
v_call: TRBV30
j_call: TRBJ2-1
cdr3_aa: CAWETGSLNNEQFF

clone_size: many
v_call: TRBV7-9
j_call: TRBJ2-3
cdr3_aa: CASSIRDKKRTDTQYF

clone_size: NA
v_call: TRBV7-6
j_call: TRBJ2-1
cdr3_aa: CASSRASGGYNEQFF

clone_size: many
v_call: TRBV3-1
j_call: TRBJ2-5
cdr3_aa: CASSQDATGYETQYF

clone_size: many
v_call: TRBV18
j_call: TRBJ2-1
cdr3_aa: CASSTEYEQFF

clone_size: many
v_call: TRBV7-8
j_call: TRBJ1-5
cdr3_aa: CASSLGTGVDQPQHF

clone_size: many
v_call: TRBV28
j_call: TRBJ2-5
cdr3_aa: CASSPGLAAGGETQYF

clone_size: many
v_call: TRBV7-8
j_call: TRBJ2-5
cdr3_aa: CASSPGQASQETQYF

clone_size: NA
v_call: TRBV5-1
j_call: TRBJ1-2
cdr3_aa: CASSIAGDHGYTF

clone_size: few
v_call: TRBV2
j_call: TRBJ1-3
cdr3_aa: CASSPLGLTGYSGNTIYF

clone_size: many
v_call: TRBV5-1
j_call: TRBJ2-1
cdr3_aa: CASGNGEQFF

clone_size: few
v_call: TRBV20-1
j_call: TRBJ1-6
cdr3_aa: CSARPQETDGNSPLHF

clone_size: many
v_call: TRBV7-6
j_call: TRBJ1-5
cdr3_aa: CASSPGSGVEDQPQHF

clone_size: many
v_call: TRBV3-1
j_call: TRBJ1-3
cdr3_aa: CASSHRSGGNTIYF

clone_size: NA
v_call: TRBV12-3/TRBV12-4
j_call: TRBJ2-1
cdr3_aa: CASSLDRVLYNEQFF

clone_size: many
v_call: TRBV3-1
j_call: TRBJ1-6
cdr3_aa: CASSLGQGVGSPLHF

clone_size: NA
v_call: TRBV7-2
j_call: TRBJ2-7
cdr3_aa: CASSIQGGRTYEQYF

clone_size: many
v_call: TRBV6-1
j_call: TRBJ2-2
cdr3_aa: CASSGLVTDGELFF

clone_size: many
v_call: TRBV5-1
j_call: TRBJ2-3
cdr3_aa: CASVPRGGATDTQYF

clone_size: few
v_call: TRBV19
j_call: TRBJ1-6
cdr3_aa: CASSDRVDSPLHF

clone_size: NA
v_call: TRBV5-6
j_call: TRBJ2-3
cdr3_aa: CASSLGITTDTQYF

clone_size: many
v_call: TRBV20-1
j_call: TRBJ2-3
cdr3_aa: CSARDLLAGPTDTQYF

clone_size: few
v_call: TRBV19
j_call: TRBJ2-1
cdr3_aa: CASHGKRADNEQFF

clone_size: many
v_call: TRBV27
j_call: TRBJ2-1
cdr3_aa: CASTIETRGTYNEQFF

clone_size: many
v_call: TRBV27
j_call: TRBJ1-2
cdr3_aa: CASSLNRASGYTF

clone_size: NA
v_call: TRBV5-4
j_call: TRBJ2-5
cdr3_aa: CASSTGGGGPYETQYF

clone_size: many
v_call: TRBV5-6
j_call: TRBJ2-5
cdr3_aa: CASSLGQRGETQYF

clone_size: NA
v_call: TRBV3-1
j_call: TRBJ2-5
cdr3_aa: CASSQGSGNRETQYF

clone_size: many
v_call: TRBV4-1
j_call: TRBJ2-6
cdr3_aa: CASSQVGQGGAGANVLTF

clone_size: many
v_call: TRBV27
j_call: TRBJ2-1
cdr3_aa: CASSLSRMGRGEQFF

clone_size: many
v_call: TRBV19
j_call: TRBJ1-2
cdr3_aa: CASTPQVERGPLKRNYGYTF

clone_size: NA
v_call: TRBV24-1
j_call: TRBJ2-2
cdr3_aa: CATSDSDRGNRELFF

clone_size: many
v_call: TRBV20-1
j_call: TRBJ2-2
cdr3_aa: CSAVGERSGELFF

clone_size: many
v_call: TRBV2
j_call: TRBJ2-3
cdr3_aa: CASSTGLTDTQYF

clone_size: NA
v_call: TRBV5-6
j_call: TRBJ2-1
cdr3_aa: CASSLMGFEQFF

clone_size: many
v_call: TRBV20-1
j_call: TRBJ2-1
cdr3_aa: CSARGDPGQGGNEQFF

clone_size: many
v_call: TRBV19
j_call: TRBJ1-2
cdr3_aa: CASSNQGTDYGYTF

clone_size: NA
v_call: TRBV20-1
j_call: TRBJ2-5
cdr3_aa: CSASGGAQETQYF

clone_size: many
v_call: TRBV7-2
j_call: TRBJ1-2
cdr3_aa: CASSSRKGTMGGYTF

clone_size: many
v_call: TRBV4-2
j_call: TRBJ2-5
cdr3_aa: CASSPGQRQETQYF

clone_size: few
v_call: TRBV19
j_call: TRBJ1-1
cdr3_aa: CASSNRGTEAFF

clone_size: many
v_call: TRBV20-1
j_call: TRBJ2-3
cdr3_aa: CSARDRIGLPDTQYF

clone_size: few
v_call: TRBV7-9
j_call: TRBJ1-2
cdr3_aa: CASSFQGGNNYGYTF

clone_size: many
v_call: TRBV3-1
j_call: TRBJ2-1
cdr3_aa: CASSQPTSGNNEQFF

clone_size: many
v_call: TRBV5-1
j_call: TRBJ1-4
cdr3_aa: CASSYGTSEEKLFF

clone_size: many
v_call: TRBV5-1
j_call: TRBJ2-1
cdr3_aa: CASSFSGRAEEQFF

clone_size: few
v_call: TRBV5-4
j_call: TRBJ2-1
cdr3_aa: CASSLRENEQFF

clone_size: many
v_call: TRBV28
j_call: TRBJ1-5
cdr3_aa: CASRLISRQPQHF

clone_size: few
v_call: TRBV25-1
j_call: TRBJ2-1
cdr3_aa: CASSEWSGANYNEQFF

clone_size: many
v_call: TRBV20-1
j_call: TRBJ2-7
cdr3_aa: CSAGDPGLGSYEQYF

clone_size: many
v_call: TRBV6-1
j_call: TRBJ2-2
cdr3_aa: CASRSGERGTGELFF

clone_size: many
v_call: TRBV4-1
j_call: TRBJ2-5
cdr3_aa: CASSQLGLAGIETQYF